Below, 30 T cell receptor beta chains from the same sample are listed, as sequenced in a study of blood T cells in healthy people across ages. A second PCR of 7 to 11 cycles used a sample-barcoded 5' primer and a J-beta primer mix. Each CDR3 protein gets one entry after TCRdb re-called the 5' RACE reads with MiXCR. This table has about 1,800,000 distinct CDR3 sequences, 25% to 30% appearing once. Source material: blood. The origin of the receptors is a woman under 40 in good health.

This clonotype turned up a few times. This chain connects TRBV13 to TRBJ2-7; TRBD1 matches 12 bases. The germline V gene has CDR1 PRHDT and CDR2 FYEKMQ (reference sequence). There are 16 residues in the CDR3. J gave up 5 bases and V 2 bases, and 7 bases lay outside the gene matches. The CDR3 protein is CASSLRGQGAGNEQYF. DNA of the CDR3: TGTGCCAGCAGCTTACGGGGACAGGGGGCGGGTAACGAGCAGTACTTC.

The chain links TRBV7-2 to TRBJ2-7; 7 bases map to TRBD1. With 3 bases clipped from V and 6 bases from J, the junction kept 8 bases outside the gene matches. This CDR3 region has 14 residues. CDR1 is SGHTA and CDR2 is FQGNSA in the germline V gene. The CDR3 nucleotides read TGTGCCAGCAGCTTGAGGAGTAGGGGGCGCGAGCAGTACTTC. Residues: CASSLRSRGREQYF. The full variable domain, with the rest looked up from reference TRBV7-2 and TRBJ2-7, is GAGVSQSPSNKVTEKGKDVELRCDPISGHTALYWYRQSLGQGLEFLIYFQGNSAPDKSGLPSDRFSAERTGGSVSTLTIQRTQQEDSAVYLCASSLRSRGREQYFGPGTRLTVT.

The genes are TRBV27 and TRBJ2-3, with 7 bases aligning to TRBD2. With 5 bases clipped from V and 5 bases from J, the junction kept 10 bases outside the gene matches. This CDR3 spans 15 amino acids. Germline V gives CDR1 MNHEY, CDR2 SMNVEV (reference sequence). As DNA, the CDR3 is TGTGCCAGCAGTCCCCGCCCTGGCGGGAGAGATACGCAGTATTTT. Protein sequence: CASSPRPGGRDTQYF.

This chain connects TRBV12-3 or TRBV12-4 to TRBJ1-1; D is ambiguous. The CDR3 length is 12 residues. Trimming cost V 2 bases and J 7 bases, with 8 bases left between them. Here the CDR3 reads CASSLSGFEAFF. In DNA, the CDR3 is TGTGCCAGCAGTTTATCGGGGTTTGAAGCTTTCTTT.

This clonotype has more than one count but fewer than ten. The rearrangement uses TRBV12-3 or TRBV12-4 and TRBJ2-3; 7 bases fit TRBD1. The CDR3 totals 17 residues. V was clipped by 5 bases and J by 0 bases; unmatched bases: 11. CDR3 nucleotides: TGTGCCAGCAGTGAACCCGGGACAGCTGCTAGCACAGATACGCAGTATTTT. Translated: CASSEPGTAASTDTQYF.

The V and J genes are TRBV9 and TRBJ2-1; D unclear. Germline values: CDR1 SGDLS, CDR2 YYNGEE. V shed 2 bases and J shed 3 bases, with 9 bases lying between them. CDR3 size: 14 residues. This CDR3 is CASSVWTGYNEQFF. The CDR3 region has the DNA TGTGCCAGCAGCGTTTGGACGGGCTACAATGAGCAGTTCTTC. The full variable domain, rest sourced from reference TRBV9 and TRBJ2-1, is DSGVTQTPKHLITATGQRVTLRCSPRSGDLSVYWYQQSLDQGLQFLIQYYNGEERAKGNILERFSAQQFPDLHSELNLSSLELGDSALYFCASSVWTGYNEQFFGPGTRLTVL.

The rearrangement joins TRBV19 to TRBJ2-7, with D perhaps matching TRBD1 (5 bases). The J call could be wrong; TRBJ2-5 is a better fit for the DNA end. The CDR3 is made up of 13 amino acids. CDR1 LNHDA and CDR2 SQIVND come from the germline V gene (reference sequence). CDR3 amino acids: CASSISQGETQYF. The DNA for the CDR3 is TGTGCCAGTAGTATTAGCCAGGGAGAGACCCAGTACTTC.

The rearrangement joins TRBV20-1 to TRBJ1-1; 8 bases are a match to TRBD1. The length of the CDR3 is 12 residues. Trimming removed 3 bases from V and 6 bases from J; junction bases left unmatched: 3. Germline values: CDR1 DFQATT, CDR2 SNEGSKA (reference sequence). The CDR3 is CSASRGQAEAFF. CDR3 coding DNA: TGCAGTGCTAGCAGGGGGCAGGCTGAAGCTTTCTTT.

The chain uses TRBV7-6 and TRBJ2-5, with TRBD1 as a possible D gene (5 bases). This CDR3 contains 15 residues. From germline, CDR1 is SGHVS and CDR2 FNYEAQ. With 5 bases removed from V and 4 bases from J, the gap between germline ends came to 17 bases. Here the CDR3 reads CASSRRAGAGETQYF. The DNA for the CDR3 is TGTGCCAGCAGCAGAAGGGCTGGGGCCGGAGAGACCCAGTACTTC.

This clonotype appeared a few times. The V gene is TRBV5-1, the J gene TRBJ2-5; 7 nucleotides line up with TRBD2. Germline CDR1 SGHRS, CDR2 YFSETQ. Trimming removed 3 bases from V and 2 bases from J; junction bases left unmatched: 7. The CDR3 runs to 15 residues. This chain's CDR3 is CASSSQTSAQETQYF. CDR3 DNA: TGCGCCAGCAGCTCCCAAACTAGCGCTCAAGAGACCCAGTACTTC.

This clonotype was counted only a few times. The chain uses TRBV5-1 and TRBJ1-3; no definite D call. The CDR3 covers 16 residues. Trimming removed 1 base from V and 0 bases from J, with 11 bases in between. CDR1 and CDR2 (germline): SGHRS, YFSETQ. This CDR3 reads CASSLWAGSSGNTIYF. In nucleotides, the CDR3 is TGCGCCAGCAGCTTGTGGGCAGGCTCCTCTGGAAACACCATATATTTT.

As concerns this clonotype: Given a much more abundant clone one base away, this may be a read error. The chain is built from TRBV18 and TRBJ2-1; 11 bases line up with TRBD2. CDR3 length equals 17 residues. Germline lookup yields CDR1 KGHSH and CDR2 LQKENI. The DNA for the CDR3 is TGTGCCGGCTCACCGGCGACTAGCGGGGCAACCTACAATGAGCAGTTCTTC. Translation gives CAGSPATSGATYNEQFF.

J is TRBJ1-3 and V is TRBV20-1, with D perhaps matching TRBD1 (6 bases). In germline, CDR1 is DFQATT, CDR2 SNEGSKA (reference sequence). This CDR3 is 14 amino acids long. The V gene lost 6 bases and the J gene lost 1 base, with 13 bases spanning the gap. Here the CDR3 DNA reads TGCAGTGCGGCAAACAGGGCTTCTGGAAACACCATATATTTT. It yields the protein CSAANRASGNTIYF.

This clonotype was found a few times. The genes are TRBV11-2 and TRBJ2-5, with TRBD2 identical over 9 bases. Germline V gene sequence: CDR1 SGHAT, CDR2 FQNNGV. V lost 5 bases and J lost 2; bases outside the gene matches: 9. The length of the CDR3 is 16 residues. In nucleotides, the CDR3 is TGTGCCAGCAGCGCAGCAAGCGGGGGGCAGCAAGAGACCCAGTACTTC. This sequence encodes CASSAASGGQQETQYF.

The rearrangement joins TRBV6-5 to TRBJ1-1; TRBD1 aligns across 8 bases. There are 15 residues in the CDR3. V was clipped by 2 bases and J by 3 bases; unmatched bases: 5. Germline CDR1 MNHEY, CDR2 SVGAGI. The CDR3 spells CASSYTGGRDTEAFF. The DNA of the CDR3 is TGTGCCAGCAGTTACACAGGGGGTCGGGACACTGAAGCTTTCTTT.

This clonotype was seen many times. This rearrangement joins TRBV5-1 to TRBJ2-3; D gene ambiguous. The CDR3 is made up of 15 amino acids. V was shortened by 0 bases and J by 6 bases, with 14 bases between the two germline ends. Germline CDR1 is SGHRS and CDR2 is YFSETQ. CDR3 coding DNA: TGCGCCAGCAGCTTGGCCCTCGGCCAGGCGGATACGCAGTATTTT. Translated, it gives CASSLALGQADTQYF.

This chain connects TRBV10-3 to TRBJ1-5; D is unresolved. The V and J ends lost 5 bases and 7 bases respectively, with 12 bases between them. Germline V CDR1 and CDR2: ENHRY, SYGVKD. The CDR3 runs 13 residues. CDR3 nucleotide sequence: TGTGCCATCAGTTCCTATAGCAGCCAGCCCCAGCATTTT. Protein product: CAISSYSSQPQHF.

This chain links TRBV20-1 with TRBJ2-7; the D gene is possibly TRBD2 (6 bases). Germline V gene sequence: CDR1 DFQATT, CDR2 SNEGSKA (reference sequence). Trimming stripped 1 base from V and 7 bases from J, with 14 bases between. The CDR3 length is 13 residues. In DNA, the CDR3 is TGCAGTGCTAGAGTCCCGGGAGTAGGAGAGCAGTACTTC. Its translation: CSARVPGVGEQYF.

The chain links TRBV19 to TRBJ1-6; 7 positions match TRBD1. The ends lost 7 bases at V and 7 bases at J; junction bases unmatched: 7. Germline CDR1 is LNHDA and CDR2 is SQIVND (reference sequence). The CDR3 totals 14 residues. CDR3 nucleotide sequence: TGTGCCAGTACAGGGGGGCGAGAGAATTCACCCCTCCACTTT. It encodes CASTGGRENSPLHF.

This rearrangement joins TRBV20-1 to TRBJ2-7; no clear D gene. The CDR3 has 13 amino acids. CDR1 is DFQATT, CDR2 SNEGSKA, per germline (reference sequence). Trimming shortened V by 6 bases and J by 6 bases, and 18 bases separated the two germline ends. The CDR3 loop reads CSAQVIIPGEQYF. CDR3 bases: TGCAGTGCGCAAGTTATTATCCCGGGCGAGCAGTACTTC.

V and J are TRBV5-5 and TRBJ2-5; unclear D gene. This CDR3 contains 16 residues. Trimming took off 1 base at V and 0 bases at J, with 13 bases between the two ends. Germline CDR1 SGHKS, CDR2 YYEKEE (reference sequence). The CDR3 sequence is CASSLTYLNYQETQYF. The DNA of the CDR3 is TGTGCCAGCAGCTTGACGTACCTCAATTACCAAGAGACCCAGTACTTC.

Details on this clonotype: A read error may be the cause here, since a much bigger clone is one base away. V is TRBV5-1 and J is TRBJ2-5, with D perhaps given as TRBD1 or TRBD2 (6 bases each). TRBJ2-7 matches the DNA end more closely, so the J call is doubtful. CDR1 SGHRS and CDR2 YFSETQ come from the germline V gene. The length of the CDR3 is 14 residues. This chain's CDR3 is CASSWWGRGDEQYF. The CDR3 nucleotides are TGCGCCAGCAGCTGGTGGGGGCGCGGGGACGAGCAGTACTTC.

This clonotype was picked up a small number of times. Mismatch with germline at one junction end may stem from a read error. V usage is TRBV20-1 and J usage is TRBJ2-5; 12 bases are shared with TRBD2. Germline lookup yields CDR1 DFQATT and CDR2 SNEGSKA (reference sequence). This CDR3 is built from 16 residues. CDR3 nucleotides: TGCAGTGCCGGACTAGCGGGGATAACTACCCAAGATACCCAGTACTTC. Its protein is CSAGLAGITTQDTQYF.

This clonotype showed up just a few times. The chain combines TRBV29-1 with TRBJ2-3, with 8 bases aligning to TRBD1. This CDR3 is built from 16 residues. Looked up from germline, CDR1 is SQVTM and CDR2 is ANQGSEA. V dropped 3 bases and J dropped 4; count of bases not matched to a gene: 12. CDR3 in DNA: TGCAGCGTTGAGCGCAGCGGACAGGGCAGGTCAGATACGCAGTATTTT. Amino acid sequence: CSVERSGQGRSDTQYF.

This clonotype has a count of ten or more. A junction boundary mismatches the germline segment, possibly from a read error. The chain uses TRBV27 and TRBJ1-5; D not certain. In germline, CDR1 is MNHEY, CDR2 SMNVEV (reference sequence). CDR3 length: 12 residues. CDR3 protein: CASSRGNQPQHF. The DNA of the CDR3 is TGCGCCAGCAGCCGAGGGAATCAGCCCCAGCATTTT.

This clonotype came up a few times. The chain links TRBV9 to TRBJ1-6, with TRBD1 as a possible D gene (5 bases). Germline assignment: CDR1 SGDLS and CDR2 YYNGEE. The length of the CDR3 is 14 residues. V lost 4 bases to trimming and J lost 11 bases, with 16 bases between them. CDR3 nucleotides: TGTGCCAGCAGCCCCCAGTCGGACATGCCACCCCTCCACTTT. Translated, it gives CASSPQSDMPPLHF. Full variable domain (rest looked up from reference TRBV9 and TRBJ1-6): DSGVTQTPKHLITATGQRVTLRCSPRSGDLSVYWYQQSLDQGLQFLIQYYNGEERAKGNILERFSAQQFPDLHSELNLSSLELGDSALYFCASSPQSDMPPLHFGNGTRLTVT.

This clonotype turned up a few times. The V call is TRBV7-2, the J call TRBJ2-7; 7 nucleotides align to TRBD1. This CDR3 comprises 15 residues. Trimming cost V 5 bases and J 2 bases; bases outside gene matches: 9. The germline CDR1 and CDR2 sequences are SGHTA and FQGNSA. This CDR3 reads CASSTRDSRTYEQYF. CDR3 bases: TGTGCCAGCAGCACCAGGGACAGCCGAACCTACGAGCAGTACTTC.

The chain employs TRBV12-3 or TRBV12-4 and TRBJ2-3; D gene ambiguous. Trimming pared 0 bases from V and 4 bases from J, leaving 5 bases between. This CDR3 has 13 residues. CDR3 sequence (DNA): TGTGCCAGCAGTTTAGCGACGCCAGATACGCAGTATTTT. Amino acids: CASSLATPDTQYF.

The chain has TRBV29-1 and TRBJ2-4; D is uncertain. Near its end, the DNA agrees better with TRBJ2-5, so the J call may be wrong. Germline-derived CDR1 and CDR2 are SQVTM and ANQGSEA. The length of the CDR3 is 12 residues. CDR3 protein: CSVTDGKETQYF. Written as DNA, the CDR3 is TGCAGCGTCACGGACGGTAAAGAGACCCAGTACTTC.

The CDR3 loop reads CASRLNPGTGELGTEAFF. In DNA form, the CDR3 reads TGTGCCAGCAGACTTAATCCCGGGACAGGGGAGCTGGGGACTGAAGCTTTCTTT. V and J are TRBV6-2 or TRBV6-3 and TRBJ1-1; 10 bases are shared with TRBD1. The V gene's germline CDR1 is MNHEY and CDR2 SVGEGT. The CDR3 loop spans 18 amino acids. Losses at the gene ends were 6 bases for V and 5 bases for J; bases not matched to a gene: 18.